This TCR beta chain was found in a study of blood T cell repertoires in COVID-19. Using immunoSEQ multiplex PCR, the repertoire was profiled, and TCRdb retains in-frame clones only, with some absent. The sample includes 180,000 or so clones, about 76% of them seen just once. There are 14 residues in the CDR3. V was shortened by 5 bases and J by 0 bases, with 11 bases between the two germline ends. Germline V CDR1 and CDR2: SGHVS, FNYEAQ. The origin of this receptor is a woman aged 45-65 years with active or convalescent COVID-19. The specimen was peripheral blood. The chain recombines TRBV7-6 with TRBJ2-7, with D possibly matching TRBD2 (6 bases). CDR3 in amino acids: CASSGAGPSYEQYF. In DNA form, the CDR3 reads TGTGCCAGCAGCGGGGCGGGGCCCTCCTACGAGCAGTACTTC.